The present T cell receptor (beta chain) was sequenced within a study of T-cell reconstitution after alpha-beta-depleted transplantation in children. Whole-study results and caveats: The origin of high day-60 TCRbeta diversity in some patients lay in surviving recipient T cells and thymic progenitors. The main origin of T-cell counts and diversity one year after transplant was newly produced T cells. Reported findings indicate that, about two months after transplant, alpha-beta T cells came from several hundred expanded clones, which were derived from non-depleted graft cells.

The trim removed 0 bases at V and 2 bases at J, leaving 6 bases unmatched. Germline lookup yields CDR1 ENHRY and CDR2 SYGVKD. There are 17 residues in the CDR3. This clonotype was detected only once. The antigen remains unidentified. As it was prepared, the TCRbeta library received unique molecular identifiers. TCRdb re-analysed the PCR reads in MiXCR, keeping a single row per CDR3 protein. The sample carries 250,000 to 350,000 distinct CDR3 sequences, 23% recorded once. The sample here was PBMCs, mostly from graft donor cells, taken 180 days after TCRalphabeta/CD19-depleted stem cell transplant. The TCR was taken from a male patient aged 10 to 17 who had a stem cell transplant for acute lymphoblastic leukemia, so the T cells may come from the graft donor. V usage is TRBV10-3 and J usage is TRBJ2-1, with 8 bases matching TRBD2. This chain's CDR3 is CAISESNRGGAYNEQFF. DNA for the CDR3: TGTGCCATCAGTGAGTCGAATCGGGGGGGAGCCTACAATGAGCAGTTCTTC.